The table lists the clone carrying this T cell receptor beta chain with a count of one. The target antigen is unknown. This CDR3 is 14 amino acids long. Germline CDR1 SGHRS, CDR2 YFSETQ. Between the trimmed V and J ends, which lost 1 base and 8 bases, there was a span of 12 bases. Profiling relied on immunoSEQ multiplex PCR, and the TCRdb table lists in-frame clones only, not all of them. Of some 160,000 clones in the sample, 88% were seen once. The data derive from a study of cytomegalovirus exposure and HLA in healthy donors. General observations from the study: TCR clusters originating in the first cohort tended to co-occur in the 100 to 150 validation repertoires, according to a later analysis. The classifier was said to identify cytomegalovirus status with high specificity and sensitivity.

Sequencing was carried out using PBMCs. The rearrangement uses TRBV5-1 and TRBJ1-4; D possibly corresponds to TRBD1 (6 bases). This clonotype was obtained from a man aged 18 to 35 in good health and CMV-seronegative. DNA of the CDR3: TGCGCCAGCAGCTTGTTGGCAGGGGCCGAAAAACTGTTTTTT. As protein: CASSLLAGAEKLFF. Drawing the rest from reference TRBV5-1 and TRBJ1-4, the complete variable domain is KAGVTQTPRYLIKTRGQQVTLSCSPISGHRSVSWYQQTPGQGLQFLFEYFSETQRNKGNFPGRFSGRQFSNSRSEMNVSTLELGDSALYLCASSLLAGAEKLFFGSGTQLSVL.